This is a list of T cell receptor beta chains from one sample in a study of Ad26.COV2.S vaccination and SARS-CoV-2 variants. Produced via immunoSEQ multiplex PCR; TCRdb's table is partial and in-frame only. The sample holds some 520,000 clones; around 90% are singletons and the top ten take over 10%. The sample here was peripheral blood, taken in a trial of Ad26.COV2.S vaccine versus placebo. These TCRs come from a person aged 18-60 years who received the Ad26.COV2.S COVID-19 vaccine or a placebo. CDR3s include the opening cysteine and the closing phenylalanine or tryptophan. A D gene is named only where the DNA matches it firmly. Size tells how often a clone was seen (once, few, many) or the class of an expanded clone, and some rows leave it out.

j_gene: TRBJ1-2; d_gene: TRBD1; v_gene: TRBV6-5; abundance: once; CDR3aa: CASSSDRVTGGYTF; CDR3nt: TGTGCCAGCAGTTCGGACAGGGTGACGGGAGGCTACACCTTC
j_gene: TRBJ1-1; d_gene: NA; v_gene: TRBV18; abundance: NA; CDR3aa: CASSLTWARGEAFF; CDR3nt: TGTGCCAGCTCCCTAACCTGGGCTCGTGGAGAAGCTTTCTTT
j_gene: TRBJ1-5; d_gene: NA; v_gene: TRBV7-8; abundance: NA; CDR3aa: CASRLGGVNQPQHF; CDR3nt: TGTGCCAGCAGGCTTGGGGGTGTCAATCAGCCCCAGCATTTT
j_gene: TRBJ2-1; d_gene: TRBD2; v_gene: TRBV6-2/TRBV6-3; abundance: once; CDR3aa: CASSDTGTRYNEQFF; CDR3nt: TGTGCCAGCAGTGATACCGGGACTAGATACAATGAGCAGTTCTTC
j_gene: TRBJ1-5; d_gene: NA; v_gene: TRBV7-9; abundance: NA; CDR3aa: CASSFGTSSNQPQHF; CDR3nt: TGTGCCAGCAGCTTTGGAACTTCTAGCAATCAGCCCCAGCATTTT
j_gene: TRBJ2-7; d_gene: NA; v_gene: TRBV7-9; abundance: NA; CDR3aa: CASSPPLGYEQYF; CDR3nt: TGTGCCAGCAGCCCCCCTCTAGGATACGAGCAGTACTTC
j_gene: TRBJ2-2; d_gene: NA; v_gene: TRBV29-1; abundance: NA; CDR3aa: CSVEAAAGELFF; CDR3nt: TGCAGCGTTGAAGCAGCGGCCGGGGAGCTGTTTTTT
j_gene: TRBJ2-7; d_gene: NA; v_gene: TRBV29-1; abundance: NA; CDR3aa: CSVDGGGEQYF; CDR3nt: TGCAGCGTTGATGGAGGTGGCGAGCAGTACTTC
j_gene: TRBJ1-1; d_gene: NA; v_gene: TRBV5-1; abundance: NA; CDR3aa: CASSLGGSGMNTEAFF; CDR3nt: TGCGCCAGCAGCTTAGGGGGTTCGGGTATGAACACTGAAGCTTTCTTT
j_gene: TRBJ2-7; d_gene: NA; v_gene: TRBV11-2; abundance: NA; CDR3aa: CASSKAYEQYF; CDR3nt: TGTGCCAGCAGCAAAGCGTACGAGCAGTACTTC
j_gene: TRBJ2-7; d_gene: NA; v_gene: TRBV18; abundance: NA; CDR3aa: CASCFSRGSEQYF; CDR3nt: TGTGCCAGCTGCTTCAGCCGGGGTAGCGAGCAGTACTTC
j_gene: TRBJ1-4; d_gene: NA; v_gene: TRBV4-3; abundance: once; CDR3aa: CASSQAFRQGSATNEKLFF; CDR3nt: TGCGCCAGCAGCCAAGCATTCCGGCAGGGGTCTGCAACTAATGAAAAACTGTTTTTT
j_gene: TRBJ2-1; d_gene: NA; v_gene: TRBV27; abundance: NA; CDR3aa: CASTSLAVGGNEQFF; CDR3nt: TGTGCCAGCACCTCACTAGCAGTGGGGGGCAATGAGCAGTTCTTC
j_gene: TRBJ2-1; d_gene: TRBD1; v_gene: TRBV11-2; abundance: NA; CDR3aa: CASSLTGTGENEQFF; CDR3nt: TGTGCCAGCAGCCTAACCGGGACAGGGGAGAATGAGCAGTTCTTC
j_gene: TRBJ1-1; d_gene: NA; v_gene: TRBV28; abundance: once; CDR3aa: CASTTTVNTEAFF; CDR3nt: TGTGCCAGCACGACGACGGTGAACACTGAAGCTTTCTTT
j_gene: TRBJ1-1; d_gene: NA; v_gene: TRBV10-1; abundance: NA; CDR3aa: CASSEAREMAGSTEAFF; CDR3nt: TGCGCCAGCAGTGAGGCCAGGGAAATGGCGGGGAGCACTGAAGCTTTCTTT
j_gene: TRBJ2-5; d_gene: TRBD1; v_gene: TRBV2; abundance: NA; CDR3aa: CASSGDRGTQYF; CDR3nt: TGTGCCAGCAGTGGAGACAGGGGGACCCAGTACTTC
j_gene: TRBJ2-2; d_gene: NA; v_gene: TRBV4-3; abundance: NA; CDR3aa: CASSQGVVTGELFF; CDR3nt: TGCGCCAGCAGCCAAGGAGTAGTCACCGGGGAGCTGTTTTTT
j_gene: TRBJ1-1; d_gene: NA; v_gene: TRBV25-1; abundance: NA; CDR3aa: CASSDAGPATEAFF; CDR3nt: TGTGCCAGCAGTGATGCCGGGCCCGCCACTGAAGCTTTCTTT
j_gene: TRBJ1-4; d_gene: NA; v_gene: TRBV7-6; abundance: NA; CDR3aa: CASSLAGGPNEKLFF; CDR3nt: TGTGCCAGCAGCTTGGCGGGGGGGCCTAATGAAAAACTGTTTTTT
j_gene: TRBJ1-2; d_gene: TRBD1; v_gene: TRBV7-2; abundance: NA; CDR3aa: CASSPSGTTGAASGYTF; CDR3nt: TGTGCCAGCAGCCCCAGCGGCACTACAGGGGCGGCCTCTGGCTACACCTTC
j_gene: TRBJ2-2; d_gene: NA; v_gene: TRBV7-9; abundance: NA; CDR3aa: CASSSLGGGANTGELFF; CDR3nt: TGTGCCAGCAGCTCCCTTGGGGGCGGCGCGAACACCGGGGAGCTGTTTTTT
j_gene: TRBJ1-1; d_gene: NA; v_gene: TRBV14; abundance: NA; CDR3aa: CASSQESLSEAFF; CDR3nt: TGTGCCAGCAGCCAAGAGAGCCTGTCTGAAGCTTTCTTT
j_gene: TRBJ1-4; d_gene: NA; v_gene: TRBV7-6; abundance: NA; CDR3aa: CASSARAPGQGNEKLFF; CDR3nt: TGTGCCAGCAGCGCCCGGGCCCCGGGGCAGGGAAATGAAAAACTGTTTTTT
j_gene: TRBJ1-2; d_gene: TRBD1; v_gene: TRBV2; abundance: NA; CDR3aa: CASSDRQGGGYTF; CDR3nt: TGTGCCAGCAGTGACAGACAGGGGGGTGGCTACACCTTC
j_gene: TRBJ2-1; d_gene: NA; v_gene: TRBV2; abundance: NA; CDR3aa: CASSEGRLATNEQFF; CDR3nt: TGTGCCAGCAGTGAAGGGAGGCTAGCGACGAATGAGCAGTTCTTC
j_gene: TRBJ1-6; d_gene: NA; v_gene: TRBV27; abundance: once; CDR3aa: CASSFSRPGGNSPLHF; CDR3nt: TGTGCCAGCAGTTTCTCCAGGCCCGGGGGGAATTCACCCCTCCACTTT
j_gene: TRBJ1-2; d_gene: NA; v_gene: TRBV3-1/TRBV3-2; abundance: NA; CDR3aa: CASSQDYGWEDGYTF; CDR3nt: TGTGCCAGCAGCCAAGATTACGGATGGGAGGATGGCTACACCTTC
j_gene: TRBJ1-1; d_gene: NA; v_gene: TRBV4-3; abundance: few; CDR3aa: CASSQAGGASEAFF; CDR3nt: TGCGCCAGCAGCCAAGCCGGGGGGGCTTCTGAAGCTTTCTTT
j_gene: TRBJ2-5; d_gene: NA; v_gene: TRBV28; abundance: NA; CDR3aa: CASSFGHRRNQETQYF; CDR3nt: TGTGCCAGCAGTTTTGGGCACAGGCGGAACCAAGAGACCCAGTACTTC
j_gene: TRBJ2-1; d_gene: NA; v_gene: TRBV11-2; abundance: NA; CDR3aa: CASSSGHSSYNEQFF; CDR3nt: TGTGCCAGCAGCTCCGGGCATAGCTCCTACAATGAGCAGTTCTTC
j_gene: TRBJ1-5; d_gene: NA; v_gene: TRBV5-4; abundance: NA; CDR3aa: CASSLGGVEPQHF; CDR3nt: TGTGCCAGCAGCTTGGGTGGGGTGGAGCCCCAGCATTTT
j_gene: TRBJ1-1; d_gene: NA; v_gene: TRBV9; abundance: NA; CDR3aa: CASSPRALNTEAFF; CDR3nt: TGTGCCAGCAGCCCTCGGGCTTTGAACACTGAAGCTTTCTTT
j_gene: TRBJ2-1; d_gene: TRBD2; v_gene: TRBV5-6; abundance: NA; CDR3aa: CASSLEGGRGWNEQFF; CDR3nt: TGTGCCAGCAGCTTGGAGGGCGGGAGAGGTTGGAATGAGCAGTTCTTC
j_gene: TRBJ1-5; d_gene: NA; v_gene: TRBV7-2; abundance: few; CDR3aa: CASSLFGVSQPQHF; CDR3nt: TGTGCCAGCAGCTTATTCGGAGTGTCCCAGCCCCAGCATTTT
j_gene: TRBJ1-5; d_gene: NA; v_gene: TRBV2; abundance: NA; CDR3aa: CASKLGRQGNQPQHF; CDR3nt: TGTGCCAGCAAGTTAGGCCGACAAGGCAATCAGCCCCAGCATTTT
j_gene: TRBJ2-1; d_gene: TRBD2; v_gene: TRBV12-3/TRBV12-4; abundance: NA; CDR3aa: CASSSGSYNEQFF; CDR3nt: TGTGCCAGCAGTAGCGGGAGTTACAATGAGCAGTTCTTC
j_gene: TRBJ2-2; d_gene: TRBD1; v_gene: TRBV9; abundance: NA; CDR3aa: CASSVVGTGVAGELFF; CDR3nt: TGTGCCAGCAGCGTAGTGGGGACAGGGGTGGCCGGGGAGCTGTTTTTT
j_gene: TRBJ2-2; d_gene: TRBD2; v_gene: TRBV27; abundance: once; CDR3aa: CATRIQASGAGELFF; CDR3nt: TGTGCCACAAGGATCCAAGCTAGCGGAGCCGGGGAGCTGTTTTTT
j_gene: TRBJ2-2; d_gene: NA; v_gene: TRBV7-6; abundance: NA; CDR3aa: CASSLGTTELPNTGELFF; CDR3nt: TGTGCCAGCAGCTTAGGTACGACAGAACTCCCGAACACCGGGGAGCTGTTTTTT
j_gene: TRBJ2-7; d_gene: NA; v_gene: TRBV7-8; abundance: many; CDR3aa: CASSPWYEQYF; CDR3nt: TGTGCCAGCAGCCCGTGGTACGAGCAGTACTTC
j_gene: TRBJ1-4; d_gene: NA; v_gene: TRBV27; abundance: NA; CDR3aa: CASSPGAAHATNEKLFF; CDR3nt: TGTGCCAGCAGTCCTGGTGCGGCCCATGCAACTAATGAAAAACTGTTTTTT
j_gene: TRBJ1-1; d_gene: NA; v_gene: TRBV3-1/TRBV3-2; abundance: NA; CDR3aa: CASSPPNTEAFF; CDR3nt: TGTGCCAGCAGTCCCCCCAACACTGAAGCTTTCTTT